Presented here are 26 T cell receptor beta chains from one specimen sequenced in a study of identical twins listed by TCRdb under 2016. Libraries came from 5' RACE. TCRdb records Illumina HiSeq 2000 as the sequencer. TCRdb applied fastp at Q25 and MiXCR to the public reads, then kept only in-frame beta chains. All rows with the same CDR3 protein become a single entry with the most common DNA and genes. Within this sample are 500,000 to 650,000 distinct CDR3 sequences, with about a fifth of them counted one time only. The ten largest clones represent about 0.5% of the sample. These data are also associated with another study on yellow fever vaccine responses in identical twins.

The sequenced material came from CD4+ T cells sorted from blood. These receptors came from a woman aged 18-30 years in good health.

V gene TRBV20-1 combines with J gene TRBJ2-7; D possibly corresponds to TRBD1 (5 bases). The germline gives CDR1 DFQATT, CDR2 SNEGSKA (reference sequence). This CDR3 has 13 amino acids. Trimming removed 5 bases at V and 0 bases at J, with 11 bases between. The CDR3 coding sequence is TGCAGTGCTCAGACAGCCTTCTCCTACGAGCAGTACGTC. It codes for CSAQTAFSYEQYV.

The chain combines TRBV6-6 with TRBJ2-7; tentative D call: TRBD1 (6 bases). This CDR3 spans 13 amino acids. Per the germline V gene, CDR1 is MNHNY and CDR2 is SVGAGI (reference sequence). Trimming cost V 4 bases and J 3 bases, with 10 bases left between them. The CDR3 DNA reads TGTGCCAGCAGTTTCGGACAGTACTACGAGCAGTACGTC. This sequence encodes CASSFGQYYEQYV.

The chain has TRBV7-2 and TRBJ2-5, with TRBD2 as a possible D gene (6 bases). Per the germline V gene, CDR1 is SGHTA and CDR2 is FQGNSA. This CDR3 is 16 amino acids long. The V gene lost 7 bases and the J gene lost 5 bases, with 23 bases spanning the gap. CDR3 nucleotide sequence: TGTGCCAGCACCAATGGTCCGCGGGGTTTTCGGGAGACCCAGTACTTC. Translating it yields CASTNGPRGFRETQYF.

This clonotype occurred a few times. This sequence joins TRBV3-1 and TRBJ1-2; the match to TRBD1 covers 9 bases. Germline-derived CDR1 and CDR2 are LGHDT and YNNKEL (reference sequence). V trimming: 4 bases; J trimming: 7 bases; junction bases outside the gene matches: 7. The CDR3 is 14 amino acids. CDR3 sequence (DNA): TGTGCCAGCAGCCCGAGACAGGGGGGATCTGGCTACACCTTC. It yields the protein CASSPRQGGSGYTF.

CDR3 in amino acids: CSARVQSMNTEAFF. In nucleotides, the CDR3 is TGCAGTGCTAGGGTTCAGAGCATGAACACTGAAGCTTTCTTT. The J gene is TRBJ1-1, the V gene TRBV20-1; D is undetermined. CDR1 is DFQATT and CDR2 is SNEGSKA in the germline V gene (reference sequence). The CDR3 covers 14 residues. Trimming took 3 bases from V and 0 from J, leaving 11 bases between them.

The chain uses TRBV12-3 or TRBV12-4 and TRBJ1-1; a weak D match, TRBD1 (5 bases). This CDR3 spans 16 amino acids. Trimming took 3 bases from V and 3 from J, leaving 17 bases between them. The CDR3 nucleotides are TGTGCCAGCAGTTTGGGGTCAGGGAAGGGTCACACTGAAGCTTTCTTT. The encoded protein is CASSLGSGKGHTEAFF.

The CDR3 loop is CASSRQGPNTEAFF. In nucleotides, the CDR3 is TGTGCCAGCTCAAGACAGGGCCCGAACACTGAAGCTTTCTTT. J is TRBJ1-1 and V is TRBV18, with 7 positions matching TRBD1. CDR1 and CDR2 (germline): KGHSH, LQKENI. This CDR3 is 14 amino acids long. V lost 5 bases to trimming and J lost 1 base; unmatched junction nucleotides: 4.

This chain joins TRBV6-1 and TRBJ2-1, with 13 bases identical to TRBD2. The V segment lost 8 bases and the J segment 8 bases; nucleotides outside the gene matches: 6. The CDR3 spans 14 residues. The germline V gene encodes CDR1 MNHNS and CDR2 SASEGT. CDR3 DNA sequence: TGTGCCAGCTTGACTAGCGGGGGGAGGGATGAGCAGTTCTTC. It encodes CASLTSGGRDEQFF.

The chain uses TRBV29-1 and TRBJ1-2; TRBD1 matches 8 bases. This CDR3 comprises 12 residues. Germline V gene sequence: CDR1 SQVTM, CDR2 ANQGSEA. J was trimmed by 8 bases and V by 3 bases; bases with no gene match: 5. CDR3 sequence reads: CSVDQGALGYTF. As DNA, the CDR3 is TGCAGCGTTGACCAGGGGGCATTAGGCTACACCTTC. The full variable domain, with the rest looked up from reference TRBV29-1 and TRBJ1-2, is SAVISQKPSRDICQRGTSLTIQCQVDSQVTMMFWYRQQPGQSLTLIATANQGSEATYESGFVIDKFPISRPNLTFSTLTVSNMSPEDSSIYLCSVDQGALGYTFGSGTRLTVV.

Many counts were recorded for this clonotype. This chain joins TRBV6-5 and TRBJ1-5; 7 positions agree with TRBD1. V dropped 2 bases and J dropped 0; count of bases not matched to a gene: 7. Germline V gives CDR1 MNHEY, CDR2 SVGAGI. The CDR3 is 17 residues long. CDR3 coding DNA: TGTGCCAGCAGTTACGTAGGGACAGACTATAGCAATCAGCCCCAGCATTTT. Translation: CASSYVGTDYSNQPQHF.

The rearrangement joins TRBV7-6 to TRBJ1-3; D gene unclear. This CDR3 has 17 amino acids. Trimming took off 1 base at V and 0 bases at J, with 13 bases between the two ends. Germline V gene data show CDR1 as SGHVS and CDR2 as FNYEAQ. CDR3 DNA sequence: TGTGCCAGCAGCTTAGGGGTGGGCCGCCTCTCTGGAAACACCATATATTTT. Translation: CASSLGVGRLSGNTIYF.

This clonotype was seen only a few times. The rearrangement joins TRBV5-5 to TRBJ1-6, with TRBD1 matching over 7 bases. CDR1 and CDR2 (germline): SGHKS, YYEKEE (reference sequence). This CDR3 comprises 14 residues. Trimming cost V 4 bases and J 8 bases; bases outside gene matches: 6. CDR3 bases: TGTGCCAGCAGCCGACAGGGCGCGGATTCACCCCTCCACTTT. Protein product: CASSRQGADSPLHF.

This clonotype was detected only a few times. The genes are TRBV7-2 and TRBJ2-3; the D is unclear. Trimming left V 0 bases short and J 6 bases short, with 7 bases between. The CDR3 sequence is 13 residues long. Germline V CDR1 and CDR2: SGHTA, FQGNSA. This CDR3 is CASSLAGKDTQYF. CDR3 nucleotide sequence: TGTGCCAGCAGCTTAGCGGGAAAGGATACGCAGTATTTT.

This clonotype was counted between two and nine times. The chain links TRBV6-1 to TRBJ2-2; 8 nucleotides match TRBD2. The CDR3 contains 16 residues. CDR1 and CDR2 from the germline V gene are MNHNS and SASEGT. V lost 7 bases to trimming and J lost 1 base; unmatched junction nucleotides: 8. In DNA, the CDR3 is TGTGCCAGCAACCACCGAGCGGGGGTGAACACCGGGGAGCTGTTTTTT. Amino acids: CASNHRAGVNTGELFF.

In its sample, this clonotype was seen many times. The chain employs TRBV20-1 and TRBJ2-2; either TRBD1 or TRBD2 may supply D (5 bases each). The CDR3 length is 13 residues. V gave up 3 bases and J gave up 6 bases, with 11 bases separating them. Per the germline V gene, CDR1 is DFQATT and CDR2 is SNEGSKA (reference sequence). The CDR3 loop is CSASPGAAGELFF. The CDR3, as DNA: TGCAGTGCTAGCCCCGGGGCGGCCGGGGAGCTGTTTTTT.

As for this clonotype: The junction does not match germline at one end; this may be a read error. CDR3 loop: CASRHGGGPYNEHFF. The CDR3 nucleotides read TGTGCCAGCAGACACGGCGGGGGTCCCTACAATGAGCACTTCTTC. The chain carries TRBV11-2 and TRBJ2-1; 7 positions match TRBD2. This CDR3 is 15 amino acids long. Looked up from germline, CDR1 is SGHAT and CDR2 is FQNNGV.

This clonotype was seen more than once but under ten times. The V and J genes are TRBV28 and TRBJ2-3; 9 nucleotides agree with TRBD2. CDR1 is MDHEN and CDR2 is SYDVKM in the germline V gene. The V and J ends lost 1 base and 1 base, in that order; junction bases with no gene match: 6. There are 17 residues in the CDR3. The CDR3 region is CASSLFGLAGRTDTQYF. The CDR3 region has the DNA TGTGCCAGCAGTTTATTTGGGCTAGCGGGGCGCACAGATACGCAGTATTTT.

The chain has TRBV20-1 and TRBJ2-7, with D unresolved. V lost 1 base, J lost 3 bases, and 13 bases lay in between. CDR1 is DFQATT, CDR2 SNEGSKA, per germline (reference sequence). There are 14 residues in the CDR3. The CDR3: CSARVSSGNYEQYV. The CDR3 DNA reads TGCAGTGCTAGAGTATCAAGTGGAAACTACGAGCAGTACGTC.

V usage is TRBV15 and J usage is TRBJ2-1; 11 bases line up with TRBD2. The CDR3 length is 17 residues. Trimming at V came to 0 bases and at J to 6 bases, leaving 7 bases not matched to a gene. Per germline, CDR1 LNHNV and CDR2 YYDKDF (reference sequence). Written as DNA, the CDR3 is TGTGCCACCAGCAGAGAATTAGCGGGAGGGCCGGGCAATGAGCAGTTCTTC. This encodes CATSRELAGGPGNEQFF.

The genes are TRBV9 and TRBJ2-2; D is perhaps TRBD1 or TRBD2 (7 bases each). Trimming removed 1 base at V and 4 bases at J, with 14 bases between. This CDR3 region has 16 residues. CDR1 SGDLS and CDR2 YYNGEE come from the germline V gene. DNA for the CDR3: TGTGCCAGCAGCGTAAGGGAGGGGGCGAGCACCGGGGAGCTGTTTTTT. Its translation: CASSVREGASTGELFF.

The CDR3 loop is CSARIGGYQETQYF. The DNA of the CDR3 is TGCAGTGCTAGAATAGGGGGGTACCAAGAGACCCAGTACTTC. The gene calls are TRBV20-1 and TRBJ2-5; D may be TRBD1 or TRBD2 (6 bases each). The V end lost 2 bases, the J end lost 0 bases, and 10 bases lay between the germline ends. Germline assignment: CDR1 DFQATT and CDR2 SNEGSKA (reference sequence). The CDR3 contains 14 residues.

This clonotype was seen at least ten times. The chain has TRBV5-1 and TRBJ1-1; maybe TRBD1 (6 bases). V lost 0 bases and J lost 5, with 14 bases in between. CDR1 is SGHRS, CDR2 YFSETQ, per germline. The CDR3 totals 15 residues. The CDR3 protein is CASSLEAGGRTEAFF. CDR3 bases: TGCGCCAGCAGCTTGGAGGCGGGGGGCCGTACTGAAGCTTTCTTT.

V gene TRBV12-5 combines with J gene TRBJ2-1; TRBD2 aligns across 12 bases. The CDR3 runs to 18 residues. V lost 5 bases to trimming and J lost 2 bases; unmatched junction nucleotides: 10. Germline V CDR1 and CDR2: LGHNT, FRNRAP. Here the CDR3 reads CASGPGLAGGPTYNEQFF. In DNA form, the CDR3 reads TGTGCTAGTGGTCCCGGCCTAGCGGGAGGGCCCACCTACAATGAGCAGTTCTTC. Full variable domain (remainder filled in from reference TRBV12-5 and TRBJ2-1): DARVTQTPRHKVTEMGQEVTMRCQPILGHNTVFWYRQTMMQGLELLAYFRNRAPLDDSGMPKDRFSAEMPDATLATLKIQPSEPRDSAVYFCASGPGLAGGPTYNEQFFGPGTRLTVL.

This clonotype was counted between two and nine times. This chain uses TRBV15 with TRBJ2-2, with 11 nucleotides matching TRBD1. The CDR3 spans 13 residues. J lost 6 bases, V lost 8 bases, and 2 bases had no gene match. Germline CDR1 and CDR2: LNHNV and YYDKDF (reference sequence). As DNA, the CDR3 is TGTGCCACCGGGACAGGGGGACCCGGGGAGCTGTTTTTT. Translated: CATGTGGPGELFF.

The rearrangement uses TRBV28 and TRBJ1-1; no firm D call. From germline, CDR1 is MDHEN and CDR2 SYDVKM. With 3 bases removed from V and 1 base from J, the gap between germline ends came to 12 bases. This CDR3 has 15 residues. In DNA form, the CDR3 reads TGTGCCAGCAGTTTCCCAGGCCTTGGGAACACTGAAGCTTTCTTT. This sequence encodes CASSFPGLGNTEAFF.

The chain is built from TRBV5-1 and TRBJ1-1; possible D gene TRBD1, 6 bases. Trimming took 1 base from V and 7 from J, leaving 14 bases between them. This CDR3 comprises 14 residues. The germline V gene has CDR1 SGHRS and CDR2 YFSETQ. CDR3 sequence: CASSLTGALGEAFF. The CDR3 DNA sequence: TGCGCCAGCAGCTTGACGGGGGCATTAGGTGAAGCTTTCTTT.